This T cell receptor (beta chain) was captured in a study of T-cell memory formation after mild COVID-19. Study-wide findings and caveats: Day 37-peaking second-wave clones had unconfirmed SARS-CoV-2 specificity. Memory sampled before infection contained some responding clones, suggesting cross-reactive memory joined.

This clonotype was seen a few times. Its target is unknown. Constant-segment-primed 5'RACE gave TCR alpha and TCR beta cDNA libraries with sample barcodes and UMIs. From the 5' RACE reads, TCRdb called clonotypes with MiXCR, one entry per CDR3 protein. The data contain some 330,000 distinct CDR3 sequences, about 21% of them singletons. Trimming removed 5 bases from V and 6 bases from J, with 14 bases in between. CDR1 is SGHVS, CDR2 FQNEAQ, per germline. There are 13 residues in the CDR3. The V gene is TRBV7-8, the J gene TRBJ2-7; D might be TRBD2 (6 bases). This receptor was obtained from an adult woman who had mild COVID-19 (a few samples of this study predate the infection). Cell type and time point are not known. Sequenced sample: PBMCs or a T cell subset sorted from them (not recorded which). CDR3 DNA: TGTGCCAGCAGCGCGGGGCCAGCGGGCGAGCAGTACTTC. This gives the protein CASSAGPAGEQYF. Combining the CDR3 with reference TRBV7-8 and TRBJ2-7 gives the whole variable domain GAGVSQSPRYKVAKRGQDVALRCDPISGHVSLFWYQQALGQGPEFLTYFQNEAQLDKSGLPSDRFFAERPEGSVSTLKIQRTQQEDSAVYLCASSAGPAGEQYFGPGTRLTVT.